Each of the 7 T cell receptor beta chains below was sequenced from the same sample in a study of T cells in Graves' hyperthyroidism and ophthalmopathy. Using RNA transcripts as the source, TCR beta CDR3 regions were amplified. When the TCR CDR3 underwent first-round RT-PCR, the HTBI primer set was used. TCRdb itself ran the multiplex PCR reads through MiXCR, one entry per CDR3 protein. Of fewer than 350,000 distinct CDR3 sequences listed, about 14% are singletons. What was sequenced was blood. The receptors stem from a woman under 40 with Graves' hyperthyroidism that later progressed to Graves' ophthalmopathy.

This clonotype was found a few times. DNA of the CDR3: TGTGCCAGCAGTTCCAACACAGATACGCAGTATTTT. Amino acid sequence: CASSSNTDTQYF. V and J are TRBV27 and TRBJ2-3; D remains unclear. CDR3 length equals 12 residues. The V and J ends lost 4 bases and 2 bases respectively, with 4 bases between them. Germline CDR1 MNHEY, CDR2 SMNVEV (reference sequence).

V is TRBV6-4 and J is TRBJ2-3; no clear D gene. Germline CDR1 is MRHNA and CDR2 is SNTAGT. Deletions cut 7 bases from V and 3 bases from J, with 14 bases between. There are 14 residues in the CDR3. CDR3 in DNA: TGTGCCAGCAAGAAGGAAAGTGGAACAGATACGCAGTATTTT. It codes for CASKKESGTDTQYF.

The chain joins TRBV6-1 to TRBJ1-1; unclear D gene. The CDR3 has 13 residues. The V gene's germline CDR1 is MNHNS and CDR2 SASEGT. V lost 4 bases and J lost 1, with 7 bases in between. The CDR3, as DNA: TGTGCCAGCAGTGGGAAGGGGAACACTGAAGCTTTCTTT. Its protein product is CASSGKGNTEAFF.

Many counts were recorded for this clonotype. This chain links TRBV5-1 with TRBJ1-1; 8 bases agree with TRBD1. The CDR3 spans 14 residues. Germline CDR1 is SGHRS and CDR2 is YFSETQ. Trimming removed 4 bases from V and 4 bases from J; junction bases left unmatched: 6. The chain's CDR3 is CASSLGQGSTEAFF. DNA for the CDR3: TGCGCCAGCAGCCTCGGACAGGGAAGCACTGAAGCTTTCTTT.

This clonotype has at least ten counts. The V gene is TRBV19, the J gene TRBJ2-1; D could derive from TRBD1 or TRBD2 (5 bases each). CDR1 is LNHDA and CDR2 is SQIVND in the germline V gene (reference sequence). This CDR3 comprises 15 residues. Trimming removed 4 bases at V and 10 bases at J, with 20 bases between. The CDR3 DNA is TGTGCCAGTAGTACCCTGGGACGGGCTTTTTGGGAGCAGTTCTTC. Encoded protein: CASSTLGRAFWEQFF.

This clonotype was observed a few times. The V and J genes are TRBV5-1 and TRBJ2-5; D is uncertain. The ends were cut back, 7 bases at V and 4 bases at J, with 11 bases in the middle. Germline assignment: CDR1 SGHRS and CDR2 YFSETQ. The CDR3 has 12 residues. CDR3 amino acids: CASGQSTETQYF. The CDR3 bases are TGCGCCAGCGGCCAGAGTACAGAGACCCAGTACTTC. Complete variable domain (other parts from reference TRBV5-1 and TRBJ2-5): KAGVTQTPRYLIKTRGQQVTLSCSPISGHRSVSWYQQTPGQGLQFLFEYFSETQRNKGNFPGRFSGRQFSNSRSEMNVSTLELGDSALYLCASGQSTETQYFGPGTRLLVL.

This clonotype was observed at least ten times. J is TRBJ2-2 and V is TRBV27, with TRBD2 identical over 8 bases. Germline V gives CDR1 MNHEY, CDR2 SMNVEV (reference sequence). V shed 1 base and J 4 bases; nucleotides not matched to a gene: 2. This CDR3 has 15 residues. The CDR3 DNA reads as TGTGCCAGCAGTTTATTGGGGACTAGCACCGGGGAGCTGTTTTTT. Residues: CASSLLGTSTGELFF.